This T cell receptor beta chain was identified in a study of T cell changes during pregnancy in multiple sclerosis (dated by TCRdb to the late 2010s). Study-wide context: In women with multiple sclerosis, the researchers looked at how the T cell repertoire shifted as pregnancy progressed.

Libraries were built with the immunoSEQ multiplex PCR assay. Held by TCRdb, this immuneACCESS table contains in-frame sequences only and omits some clones. Under half of the omission traces to an unresolved V gene where checked; the cause of the rest is unknown. Recorded for this sample are some 37,000 clones; 89% of them occurred a single time. About 11% of the sample is taken by the ten largest. Clipping removes 6 bases from V and 7 bases from J, with 15 as the unmatched junction base count. From the cysteine up to the phenylalanine, the CDR3 has a length of 17 residues. The CDR3 DNA has 51 bases and is translated from base 1. The germline V gene (reference sequence) supplies CDR1 SGHAT and CDR2 FQDESV. For this clone: The target of this receptor is not known. Base qualities are missing; no much larger clone stands one base away.

The rearranged chain carries TRBV11-1 and TRBJ2-1; TRBD2 agrees with 10 junctional bases. The sample consisted of CD8+ T cells from peripheral blood mononuclear cells, taken in the third trimester of pregnancy. The clonotype originates from a female donor with multiple sclerosis, enrolled in a pregnancy study. The CDR3 here reads CASSFVPLAGVTNEQFF. In nucleotide form, the sequence is TGTGCCAGCAGTTTTGTCCCTCTAGCGGGAGTTACGAATGAGCAGTTCTTC.